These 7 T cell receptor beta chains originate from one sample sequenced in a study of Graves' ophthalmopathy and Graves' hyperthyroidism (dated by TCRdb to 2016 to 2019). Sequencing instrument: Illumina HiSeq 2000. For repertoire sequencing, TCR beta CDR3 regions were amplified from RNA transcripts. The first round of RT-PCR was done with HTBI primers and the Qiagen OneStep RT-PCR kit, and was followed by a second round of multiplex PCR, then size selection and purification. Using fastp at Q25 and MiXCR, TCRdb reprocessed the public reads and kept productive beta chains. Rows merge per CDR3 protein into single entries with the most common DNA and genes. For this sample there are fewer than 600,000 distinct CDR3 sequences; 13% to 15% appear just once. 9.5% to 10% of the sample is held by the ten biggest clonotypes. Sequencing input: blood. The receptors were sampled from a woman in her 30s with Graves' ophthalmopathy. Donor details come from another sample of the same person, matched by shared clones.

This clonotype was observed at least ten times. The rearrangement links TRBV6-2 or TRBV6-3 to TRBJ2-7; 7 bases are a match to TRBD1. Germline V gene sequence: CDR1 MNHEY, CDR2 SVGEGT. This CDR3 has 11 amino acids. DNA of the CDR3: TGTTCGGGACAGTACAACTACGAGCAGTACTTC. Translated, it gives CSGQYNYEQYF.

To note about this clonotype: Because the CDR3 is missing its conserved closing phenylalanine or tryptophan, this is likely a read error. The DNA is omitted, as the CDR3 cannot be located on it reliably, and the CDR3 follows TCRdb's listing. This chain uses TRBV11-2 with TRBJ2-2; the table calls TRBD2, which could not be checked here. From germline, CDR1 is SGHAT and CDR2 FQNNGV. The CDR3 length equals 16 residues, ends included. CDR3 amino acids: CASSLVGGDLTGELCV.

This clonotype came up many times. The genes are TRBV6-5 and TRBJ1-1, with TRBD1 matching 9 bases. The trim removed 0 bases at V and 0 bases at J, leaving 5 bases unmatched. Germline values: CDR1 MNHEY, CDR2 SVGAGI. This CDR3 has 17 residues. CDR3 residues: CASSYSGTGTVNTEAFF. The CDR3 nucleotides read TGTGCCAGCAGTTACTCCGGGACAGGGACGGTGAACACTGAAGCTTTCTTT.

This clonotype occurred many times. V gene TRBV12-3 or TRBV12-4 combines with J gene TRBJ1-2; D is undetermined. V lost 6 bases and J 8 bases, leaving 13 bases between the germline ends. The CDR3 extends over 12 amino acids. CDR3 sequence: CASRADGRGYTF. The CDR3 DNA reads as TGTGCCAGCAGAGCGGACGGTCGCGGCTACACCTTC.

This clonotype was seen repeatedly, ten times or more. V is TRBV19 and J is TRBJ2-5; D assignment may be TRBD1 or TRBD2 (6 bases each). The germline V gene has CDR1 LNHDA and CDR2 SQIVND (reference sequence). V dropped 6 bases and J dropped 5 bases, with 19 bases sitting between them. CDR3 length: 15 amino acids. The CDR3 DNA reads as TGTGCCAGTAGGGGGCCGACTGGGGGGCTGGAGACCCAGTACTTC. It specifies CASRGPTGGLETQYF. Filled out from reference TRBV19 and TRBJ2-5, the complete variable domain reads DGGITQSPKYLFRKEGQNVTLSCEQNLNHDAMYWYRQDPGQGLRLIYYSQIVNDFQKGDIAEGYSVSREKKESFPLTVTSAQKNPTAFYLCASRGPTGGLETQYFGPGTRLLVL.

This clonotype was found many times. DNA for the CDR3: TGCGCCAGCAGCCAAGATCTAGGGAGGGTCGGTCAGCCCCAGCATTTT. It specifies CASSQDLGRVGQPQHF. The rearrangement joins TRBV4-1 to TRBJ1-5, with D uncertain. Trimming left V 0 bases short and J 6 bases short, with 15 bases between. Germline loops: CDR1 MGHRA, CDR2 YSYEKL. The CDR3 covers 16 residues.

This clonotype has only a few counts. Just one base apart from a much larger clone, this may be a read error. CDR3 amino acids: CASSFSTGMNTEACF. The CDR3 nucleotides are TGTGCCAGCAGCTTCTCCACAGGGATGAACACTGAAGCTTGCTTT. The gene calls are TRBV7-9 and TRBJ1-1; tentative D call: TRBD1 (6 bases). This CDR3 comprises 15 residues. The germline V gene has CDR1 SEHNR and CDR2 FQNEAQ (reference sequence).